This TCR beta chain emerged from a study of T cells in localized non-small cell lung cancer. Study conclusions and caveats: Researchers found a median approximately 60 of the top 100 tumor clones in adjacent lung. Density of T cells in blood, when higher, went with longer overall survival. Only one tumor region went through sequencing, so heterogeneity may still be there. Among the tissues sampled, uninvolved adjacent lung had the highest T cell clonality, above tumor.

This clone has a single count. The target antigen is unknown. This table comes from immunoSEQ multiplex PCR, and its TCRdb copy is limited to in-frame clones, with some not included. Of fewer than 25,000 clones detected, about 87% appear once; the ten largest clones hold about 7%. Trimming removed 5 bases at V and 2 bases at J, with 7 bases between. Germline lookup yields CDR1 SGHVS and CDR2 FQNEAQ. The CDR3 loop spans 13 amino acids. The material was peripheral blood, obtained before any cancer treatment. The rearrangement uses TRBV7-8 and TRBJ1-5; D unresolved. This receptor was identified in a male donor at least 60 years old with stage I squamous cell lung carcinoma. The CDR3 coding sequence is TGTGCCAGCAGCCATGGGGGCAATCAGCCCCAGCATTTT. Translated, it gives CASSHGGNQPQHF.